This T cell receptor beta chain was obtained from a study of OX40 agonist ivuxolimab in advanced cancers. Study-level information: Intravenous ivuxolimab was administered to patients every 2 weeks at 0.01 to 10 mg/kg. Overall study results and limits: Individuals who were partial responders at 0.1-3.0 mg/kg had clonal expansion that ranked among the lowest. Circulating CD4+ and CD8+ T cells showed clonal expansion by week 6 at 0.1 to 3.0 mg/kg.

Remarks on this clone: Its antigen is unknown.

CDR1 SGDLS and CDR2 YYNGEE come from the germline V gene. Between the trimmed V and J ends, which lost 4 bases and 4 bases, there was a span of 20 bases. CDR3 length: 16 residues. Measured with immunoSEQ multiplex PCR; TCRdb has only the in-frame clones, and not every one. The sample carries tens of thousands of clones, about 93% recorded once. Source: CD4+ or CD8+ T cells sorted from blood, taken in a trial of the OX40 agonist ivuxolimab. This TCR came from an adult with an advanced solid tumor such as melanoma, head and neck, liver or kidney cancer. The chain carries TRBV9 and TRBJ2-5; weak D call: TRBD2 (6 bases). The CDR3 sequence is CASSTPGDGSRETQYF. DNA of the CDR3: TGTGCCAGCAGCACCCCCGGGGACGGGAGCCGAGAGACCCAGTACTTC.